This record looks at one T cell receptor (beta chain) sequence and its context. Its antigen target is currently unknown. No clone much larger than this one lies a single base away; base qualities are absent. These data belong to a study of blood T cell repertoires in COVID-19 (dated by TCRdb to 2018 to 2021). About the study as a whole: The collaborator samples originated in the United States, Italy and Spain and spanned the acute and convalescent phases of COVID-19. The material from the prospective study consisted of cDNA or gDNA derived from T cells, B-cell-depleted T cells, or PBMCs. Subjects who had been exposed to COVID-19, were actively infected with it, or had recovered from it provided the deeply sampled blood TCRbeta repertoires that made up the dataset. The repertoires were released in a freely available public database intended as a resource for research on the immune response to SARS-CoV-2. The samples were drawn from the first 160 participants of the ongoing ImmuneRACE study and from more than 1,000 subjects provided by 6 global collaborators. Where available, HLA class I and class II types were taken from metadata supplied by the sample provider and were not determined by assay-based typing. A de-identified subject ID, COVID-19 status, age in years and sex were almost always included in the sample metadata. Overall study outcomes, separate from this receptor: The amount of clinical and demographic metadata varied by source and participant and was provided uncurated.

Participants in the prospective study were aged 18 to 89 years, lived in about two dozen United States geographic areas, and enrolled through a virtual design. To assign participants to cohorts, the prospective study relied on clinical history that participants themselves reported in a screening survey and a study questionnaire. For ImmuneRACE Cohort 3, a participant was defined as recovered based on two consecutive negative NP/OP PCR tests, clearance by a healthcare professional, or resolution of symptoms. In the prospective study, mobile phlebotomists collected whole blood, serum and a nasopharyngeal or oropharyngeal swab from each participant. Additional blood draws and questionnaires over an approximately two-month period could optionally be provided by prospective study participants. Before DNA extraction, blood samples from the prospective study were shipped at room temperature or frozen.

The CDR3 runs 15 amino acids, cysteine and phenylalanine included. Of the read, only the CDR3 DNA is kept; its 45 bases are in frame from base 1. The germline V gene provides CDR1 SNHLY and CDR2 FYNNEI. Germline trimming: 6 bases from V, 6 bases from J; junction bases outside gene matches: 10. The immunoSEQ Assay, a bias-controlled multiplex PCR, was used to amplify TCRbeta CDR3 regions from genomic DNA. Per the authors' processing: Nucleated cell counts per sample were estimated from amplification of reference gene primers within the assay. To quantify the absolute abundance of each unique TCRbeta CDR3 rearrangement, sequence reads were collapsed and filtered. Productive Simpson clonality was computed per sample as the square root of Simpson's diversity index over productive rearrangements. The immuneACCESS repertoire file appears here via TCRdb, limited to in-frame rearrangements. These files lack a portion of the clones; in checked studies, under half of the deficit traces to unresolved V genes, and the cause of the others is not known. V, J and clone size are those of that table, while D and trimming were read from the DNA. This sample is represented by about 380,000 clones; about 88% of them were singletons. Approximately 1.2% of the sample rests with the top ten.

Recombination linked TRBV2 to TRBJ2-4, with 8 bases aligning to TRBD1. The receptor comes from a woman in her late teens or twenties who had recovered from COVID-19. The sample consisted of PBMCs or T cells enriched from blood (not recorded which). The CDR3 in this case is CASSDPGTGSNIQYF. The DNA sequence is as follows: TGTGCCAGCAGCGACCCAGGGACAGGTTCAAACATTCAGTACTTC. With the rest looked up from the reference TRBV2 and TRBJ2-4 genes rather than sequenced, the full variable domain is EPEVTQTPSHQVTQMGQEVILRCVPISNHLYFYWYRQILGQKVEFLVSFYNNEISEKSEIFDDQFSVERPDGSNFTLKIRSTKLEDSAMYFCASSDPGTGSNIQYFGAGTRLSVL.